What follows are 28 T cell receptor beta chains derived from one specimen sequenced in a study of blood T cells in healthy people across ages. A sample-barcoded 5' primer and a J-beta primer mix were used in a second PCR of roughly 7 to 11 cycles. TCRdb redid the calling of the 5' RACE reads with MiXCR, one entry per CDR3 protein. In the table there are about 2 million distinct CDR3 sequences, roughly 50% of which are singletons. The specimen was blood. The receptors derive from a woman between 40 and 50 years old in good health.

The CDR3 DNA reads TGTGCCAGCAGTTTAATAGCGGGGGGCGGTGATACGCAGTATTTT. Translating gives CASSLIAGGGDTQYF. V gene TRBV12-3 or TRBV12-4 combines with J gene TRBJ2-3; 10 bases match TRBD2. V was clipped by 2 bases and J by 6 bases; unmatched bases: 5. This CDR3 has 15 amino acids.

The chain combines TRBV6-6 with TRBJ1-4; D is ambiguous. This CDR3 spans 14 amino acids. Germline values: CDR1 MNHNY, CDR2 SVGAGI (reference sequence). V gave up 6 bases and J gave up 6 bases, with 14 bases separating them. The CDR3 is CASSLTRADEKLFF. The CDR3 region has the DNA TGTGCCAGCAGCCTGACAAGGGCAGATGAAAAACTGTTTTTT.

This sequence joins TRBV10-3 and TRBJ1-2; D is perhaps TRBD1 (5 bases). V dropped 2 bases and J dropped 4 bases, with 14 bases sitting between them. The CDR3 extends over 15 amino acids. CDR1 is ENHRY and CDR2 is SYGVKD in the germline V gene. The CDR3 DNA is TGTGCCATCAGTGAGCCAGGGAATATCCCCTATGGCTACACCTTC. This encodes CAISEPGNIPYGYTF.

The V call is TRBV5-6, the J call TRBJ1-2, with 7 nucleotides matching TRBD1. This CDR3 region has 15 residues. The germline V gene has CDR1 SGHDT and CDR2 YYEEEE. V gave up 1 base and J gave up 7 bases; unmatched junction bases: 10. The CDR3 loop is CASSLRGGEVSGYTF. CDR3 nucleotide sequence: TGTGCCAGCAGCTTGAGAGGGGGCGAAGTTAGTGGCTACACCTTC.

The CDR3 coding sequence is TGTGCCAGCAGTTACTCGAAGGAGGCTTCCTATGGCTACACCTTC. Translation: CASSYSKEASYGYTF. The chain couples TRBV6-5 to TRBJ1-2; D is undetermined. The V and J ends lost 0 bases and 4 bases respectively, with 12 bases between them. Germline values: CDR1 MNHEY, CDR2 SVGAGI. There are 15 residues in the CDR3.

This clonotype appeared many times. This sequence joins TRBV6-2 or TRBV6-3 and TRBJ2-5; tentatively, D is TRBD2 (6 bases). Trimming cost V 2 bases and J 0 bases, with 7 bases left between them. The germline gives CDR1 MNHEY, CDR2 SVGEGT. The CDR3 is made up of 14 amino acids. The CDR3 spells CASSYGGNQETQYF. In nucleotides, the CDR3 is TGTGCCAGCAGTTACGGGGGGAACCAAGAGACCCAGTACTTC.

The genes are TRBV4-1 and TRBJ2-1; TRBD1 agrees at 8 bases. V trimming: 0 bases; J trimming: 9 bases; junction bases outside the gene matches: 7. Germline V CDR1 and CDR2: MGHRA, YSYEKL. The CDR3 loop spans 15 amino acids. Here the CDR3 reads CASSQDLSGGPEQFF. CDR3 nucleotide sequence: TGCGCCAGCAGCCAAGACCTTTCAGGGGGCCCTGAGCAGTTCTTC.

This sequence joins TRBV13 and TRBJ1-1; 7 bases are a match to TRBD1. Germline CDR1 and CDR2: PRHDT and FYEKMQ (reference sequence). J lost 4 bases, V lost 2 bases, and 7 bases had no gene match. The length of the CDR3 is 15 residues. The CDR3 bases are TGTGCCAGCAGCTTACAAGGGGGCTCTACCACTGAAGCTTTCTTT. This codes for CASSLQGGSTTEAFF.

In this sample, this clonotype turned up a few times. The V gene is TRBV12-3 or TRBV12-4, the J gene TRBJ1-5; maybe TRBD1 (5 bases). There are 13 residues in the CDR3. V was pared by 3 bases and J by 6 bases, with 9 bases between. CDR3 nucleotides: TGTGCCAGCAGTTTCAGGGAGGGTCAGCCCCAGCATTTT. Translated, it gives CASSFREGQPQHF.

This clonotype has only a few counts. The gene calls are TRBV6-2 or TRBV6-3 and TRBJ2-5; D is perhaps TRBD2 (6 bases). CDR3 length: 15 amino acids. The ends were cut back, 8 bases at V and 4 bases at J, with 20 bases in the middle. CDR1 MNHEY and CDR2 SVGEGT come from the germline V gene. The CDR3: CASSPTGGGGETQYF. The CDR3 DNA reads TGTGCCAGCTCTCCCACCGGGGGAGGAGGAGAGACCCAGTACTTC.

The V call is TRBV6-1, the J call TRBJ1-2; D call uncertain. The germline V and J ends were trimmed by 6 bases and 4 bases, with 9 bases remaining between them. Germline assignment: CDR1 MNHNS and CDR2 SASEGT. This CDR3 has 12 amino acids. The CDR3 DNA reads TGTGCCAGCAGACACACGGTCTATGGCTACACCTTC. Translated, it gives CASRHTVYGYTF.

This chain connects TRBV6-6 to TRBJ2-7; D may be TRBD2 (6 bases). V was cut by 6 bases and J by 3 bases, with 12 bases left in between. The CDR3 is 13 amino acids. Per the germline V gene, CDR1 is MNHNY and CDR2 is SVGAGI (reference sequence). The CDR3 here is CASRLSSDYEQYF. The CDR3 DNA reads TGTGCCAGCAGACTCTCTAGCGACTACGAGCAGTACTTC.

This clonotype was seen a few times. The V and J genes are TRBV12-3 or TRBV12-4 and TRBJ2-5; D perhaps matches TRBD1 (6 bases). CDR3 length: 17 amino acids. Trimming shortened V by 0 bases and J by 1 base, and 15 bases separated the two germline ends. The CDR3 protein is CASSLASGQLAQETQYF. The CDR3 DNA is TGTGCCAGCAGTTTAGCCTCTGGACAGCTGGCCCAAGAGACCCAGTACTTC.

The V gene is TRBV20-1, the J gene TRBJ2-7; D gene uncertain. Per the germline V gene, CDR1 is DFQATT and CDR2 is SNEGSKA (reference sequence). The CDR3 extends over 12 amino acids. V lost 6 bases to trimming and J lost 2 bases, with 11 bases between them. CDR3 protein: CSAEGAPYEQYF. CDR3 coding DNA: TGCAGTGCAGAAGGAGCACCCTACGAGCAGTACTTC.

The chain combines TRBV20-1 with TRBJ1-2; 7 bases are a match to TRBD1. CDR1 and CDR2 (germline): DFQATT, SNEGSKA (reference sequence). CDR3 length: 17 residues. Trimming removed 1 base from V and 1 base from J; junction bases left unmatched: 12. The DNA of the CDR3 is TGCAGTGCTAGAGCCGGCTGGGACAGCTTTTATAACTATGGCTACACCTTC. Translating it yields CSARAGWDSFYNYGYTF.

The chain couples TRBV4-3 to TRBJ2-7, with TRBD2 identical over 7 bases. The J call may not be correct, given that the DNA end is closer to TRBJ2-5. The CDR3 runs 17 residues. The germline V gene encodes CDR1 LGHNA and CDR2 YSLEER. The CDR3 region has the DNA TGCGCCAGCAGCCAAGGCTTTGGTGAGGGCGGGGGAGAGACCCAGTACTTC. Translation gives CASSQGFGEGGGETQYF.

This clonotype has just a few counts. The chain combines TRBV7-9 with TRBJ1-1; D remains unclear. The CDR3 loop spans 14 amino acids. Germline V gene data show CDR1 as SEHNR and CDR2 as FQNEAQ (reference sequence). Trimming removed 5 bases at V and 0 bases at J, with 10 bases between. Here the CDR3 reads CASSTEHLNTEAFF. The CDR3 coding sequence is TGTGCCAGCAGCACCGAGCACCTGAACACTGAAGCTTTCTTT.

This clonotype was seen more than once but under ten times. The gene calls are TRBV20-1 and TRBJ2-4; 14 bases line up with TRBD2. This CDR3 region has 17 residues. The germline gives CDR1 DFQATT, CDR2 SNEGSKA (reference sequence). The V segment lost 5 bases and the J segment 0 bases; nucleotides outside the gene matches: 6. The chain's CDR3 is CSAETSGGAGAKNIQYF. CDR3 sequence (DNA): TGCAGTGCTGAGACTAGCGGGGGGGCAGGAGCCAAAAACATTCAGTACTTC.

This clonotype was observed a handful of times. The chain couples TRBV4-2 to TRBJ2-7; 10 bases agree with TRBD2. Germline V gene lookup returns CDR1 LGHNA and CDR2 YNFKEQ. This CDR3 has 19 amino acids. The V and J ends lost 4 bases and 7 bases, in that order; junction bases with no gene match: 22. DNA for the CDR3: TGTGCCAGCAGCCCAGCCTTATTAGGACTAGCGGCACCTACGGGAGAGCAGTACTTC. Its protein product is CASSPALLGLAAPTGEQYF.

V usage is TRBV29-1 and J usage is TRBJ1-2, with 10 bases aligning to TRBD1. The CDR3 sequence is 13 residues long. The germline gives CDR1 SQVTM, CDR2 ANQGSEA. Trimming took 3 bases from V and 8 from J; bases not matched to a gene: 6. This chain's CDR3 is CSVEGQGPQGYTF. In nucleotides, the CDR3 is TGCAGCGTTGAGGGACAGGGGCCTCAAGGCTACACCTTC.

The V call is TRBV7-9, the J call TRBJ1-2; 8 nucleotides agree with TRBD1. V shed 5 bases and J 4 bases; nucleotides not matched to a gene: 15. CDR3 size: 17 residues. Germline CDR1 SEHNR, CDR2 FQNEAQ (reference sequence). The CDR3 sequence is CASSVVPGQVGSYGYTF. CDR3 sequence (DNA): TGTGCCAGCAGCGTGGTCCCGGGACAGGTTGGGAGCTATGGCTACACCTTC.

The rearrangement joins TRBV20-1 to TRBJ1-5; D is unclear. Trimming took 1 base from V and 7 from J, leaving 11 bases between them. The germline CDR1 and CDR2 sequences are DFQATT and SNEGSKA (reference sequence). The CDR3 has 13 residues. The CDR3 here is CSARGYGEQPQHF. CDR3 coding DNA: TGCAGTGCTAGAGGGTACGGGGAGCAGCCCCAGCATTTT.

The CDR3: CASGRTVSTDTQYF. CDR3 coding DNA: TGTGCCAGCGGGAGGACAGTCAGCACAGATACGCAGTATTTT. The chain uses TRBV6-5 and TRBJ2-3; the D call may be TRBD1 or TRBD2 (6 bases each). This CDR3 spans 14 amino acids. Germline CDR1 MNHEY, CDR2 SVGAGI. The ends were cut back, 8 bases at V and 0 bases at J, with 12 bases in the middle.

V is TRBV12-3 or TRBV12-4 and J is TRBJ1-1; TRBD1 matches at 7 bases. The CDR3 length is 14 residues. Trimming at V came to 5 bases and at J to 1 base, leaving 4 bases not matched to a gene. The CDR3 is CASSVNRGNTEAFF. The CDR3 DNA is TGTGCCAGCAGTGTTAACAGGGGGAACACTGAAGCTTTCTTT.

The table lists this clonotype with a few counts. V usage is TRBV7-9 and J usage is TRBJ1-5, with D unclear. The CDR3 length is 14 residues. V lost 4 bases and J 0 bases, leaving 7 bases between the germline ends. Germline-derived CDR1 and CDR2 are SEHNR and FQNEAQ (reference sequence). CDR3 bases: TGTGCCAGCAGCTCCCGGGATAGCAATCAGCCCCAGCATTTT. This encodes CASSSRDSNQPQHF. Full variable domain (outside the CDR3, taken from reference TRBV7-9 and TRBJ1-5): DTGVSQNPRHKITKRGQNVTFRCDPISEHNRLYWYRQTLGQGPEFLTYFQNEAQLEKSRLLSDRFSAERPKGSFSTLEIQRTEQGDSAMYLCASSSRDSNQPQHFGDGTRLSIL.

The chain's CDR3 is CARTSYGQGNSYEQYF. As DNA, the CDR3 is TGTGCCCGCACCTCTTATGGACAGGGTAACTCCTACGAGCAGTACTTC. The chain employs TRBV27 and TRBJ2-7, with TRBD1 matching 8 bases. V gave up 11 bases and J gave up 0 bases; unmatched junction bases: 15. Per the germline V gene, CDR1 is MNHEY and CDR2 is SMNVEV (reference sequence). This CDR3 region has 16 residues.

The rearrangement links TRBV4-1 to TRBJ2-3; D may be TRBD2 (6 bases). Trimming cost V 0 bases and J 2 bases, with 12 bases left between them. The CDR3 covers 16 residues. The germline gives CDR1 MGHRA, CDR2 YSYEKL. The CDR3 here is CASSQDIRGVTDTQYF. The DNA for the CDR3 is TGCGCCAGCAGCCAAGATATTCGCGGGGTCACAGATACGCAGTATTTT.

This rearrangement joins TRBV20-1 to TRBJ2-7, with 8 nucleotides matching TRBD2. Per germline, CDR1 DFQATT and CDR2 SNEGSKA (reference sequence). V dropped 6 bases and J dropped 4; count of bases not matched to a gene: 8. The CDR3 runs to 13 residues. This CDR3 reads CSATGGAAYEQYF. CDR3 DNA sequence: TGCAGTGCGACCGGGGGGGCGGCTTACGAGCAGTACTTC.